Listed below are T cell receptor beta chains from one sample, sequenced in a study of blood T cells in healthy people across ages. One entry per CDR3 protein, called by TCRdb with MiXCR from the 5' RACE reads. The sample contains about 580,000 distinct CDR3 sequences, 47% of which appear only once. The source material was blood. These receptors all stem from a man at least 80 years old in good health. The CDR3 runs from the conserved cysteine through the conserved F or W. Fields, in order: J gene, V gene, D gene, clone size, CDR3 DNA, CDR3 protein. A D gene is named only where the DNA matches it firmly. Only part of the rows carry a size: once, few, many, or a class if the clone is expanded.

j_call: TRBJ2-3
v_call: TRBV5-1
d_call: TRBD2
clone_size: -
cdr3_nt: TGCGCCAGCAGCCTTGGACTAGCGGAGACCACAGATACGCAGTATTTT
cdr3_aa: CASSLGLAETTDTQYF

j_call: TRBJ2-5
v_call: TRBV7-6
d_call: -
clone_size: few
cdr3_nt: TGTGCCAGCAGCTTAGCTCGTTGGGAGACCCAGTACTTC
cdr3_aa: CASSLARWETQYF

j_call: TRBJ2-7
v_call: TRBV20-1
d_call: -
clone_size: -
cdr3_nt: TGCAGTGCTAGAGATCTCGCGCAGGAACGCTCCTACGAGCAGTACTTC
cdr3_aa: CSARDLAQERSYEQYF

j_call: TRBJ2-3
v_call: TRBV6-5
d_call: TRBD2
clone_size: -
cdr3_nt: TGTGTCAGCAGCCGAAATCGGGGGGGCCGGGCAGATACGCAGTATTTT
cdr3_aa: CVSSRNRGGRADTQYF

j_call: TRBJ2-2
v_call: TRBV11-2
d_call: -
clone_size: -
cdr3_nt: TGTGCCAGCAGCATACAACCGAACACCGGGGAGCTGTTTTTT
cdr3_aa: CASSIQPNTGELFF

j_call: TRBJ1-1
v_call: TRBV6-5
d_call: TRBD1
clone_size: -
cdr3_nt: TGTGCCAGCAGTTACCGACAGGGAGGGGAAGCTTTCTTT
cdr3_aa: CASSYRQGGEAFF

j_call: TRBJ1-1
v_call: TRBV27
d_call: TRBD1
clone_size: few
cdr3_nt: TGTGCCAGCAGTTTCCTCAGGGGGCGAACTGAAGCTTTCTTT
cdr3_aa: CASSFLRGRTEAFF

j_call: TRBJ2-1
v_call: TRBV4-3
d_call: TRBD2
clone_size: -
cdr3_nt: TGCGCCAGCAGCCAAGGGCGTCTAGCGGGGGGTCATGAGCAGTTCTTC
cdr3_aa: CASSQGRLAGGHEQFF

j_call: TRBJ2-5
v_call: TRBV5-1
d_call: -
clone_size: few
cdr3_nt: TGCGCCAGCAGCTTTCTTACCGGGGAGACCCAGTACTTC
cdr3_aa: CASSFLTGETQYF

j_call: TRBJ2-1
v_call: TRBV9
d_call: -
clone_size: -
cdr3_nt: TGTGCCAGCAGCGTAGCTCCCCAGGGCAATGAGCAGTTCTTC
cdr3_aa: CASSVAPQGNEQFF

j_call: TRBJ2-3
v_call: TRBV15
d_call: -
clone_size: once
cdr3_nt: TGTGCCACCAGCAGAACTCCGATTTCTGCGGATACGCAGTATTTT
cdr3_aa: CATSRTPISADTQYF

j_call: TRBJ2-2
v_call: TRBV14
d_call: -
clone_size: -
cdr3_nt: TGTGCCAGCAGCCAAGTTAACAGCGCGAACACCGGGGAGCTGTTTTTT
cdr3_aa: CASSQVNSANTGELFF

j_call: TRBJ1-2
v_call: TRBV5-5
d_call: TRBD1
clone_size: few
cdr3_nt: TGTGCCAGCAGCTTGGATGGGACAGTCTATGGCTACACCTTC
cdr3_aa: CASSLDGTVYGYTF

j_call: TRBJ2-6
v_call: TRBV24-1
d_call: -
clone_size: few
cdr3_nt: TGTGCCACCAGTGATGGCGGGGCTGGGGCCAACGTCCTGACTTTC
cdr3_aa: CATSDGGAGANVLTF

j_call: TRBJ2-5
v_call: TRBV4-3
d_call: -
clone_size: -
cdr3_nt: TGCGCCAGCAGCCAGGGGATCGCGGGGCAAGAGACCCAGTACTTC
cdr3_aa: CASSQGIAGQETQYF

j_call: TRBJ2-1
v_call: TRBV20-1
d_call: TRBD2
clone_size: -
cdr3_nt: TGCAGTGCAAATCAGCGGGGTCGCGGGGCCCAGTTCTTC
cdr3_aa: CSANQRGRGAQFF

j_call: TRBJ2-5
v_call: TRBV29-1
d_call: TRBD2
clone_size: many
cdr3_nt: TGCAGCGTTGCCAGACTAGCGGGAGATCGGGAGACCCAGTACTTC
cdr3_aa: CSVARLAGDRETQYF

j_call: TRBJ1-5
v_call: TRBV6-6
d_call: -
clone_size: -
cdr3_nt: TGTGCCAGCAGTTACGCGGACAATAATCGGCCCCAGCATTTT
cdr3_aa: CASSYADNNRPQHF

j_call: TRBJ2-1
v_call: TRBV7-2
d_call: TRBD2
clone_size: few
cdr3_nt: TGTGCCAGCAGCTTGGCCCCTCCCGGGACTAGTGTTCGTGAGCAGTTCTTC
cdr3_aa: CASSLAPPGTSVREQFF

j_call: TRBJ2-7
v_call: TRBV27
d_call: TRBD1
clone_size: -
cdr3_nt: TGTGCCAGCAGGCAGACAGGGGTGAACTACGAGCAGTACTTC
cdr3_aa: CASRQTGVNYEQYF

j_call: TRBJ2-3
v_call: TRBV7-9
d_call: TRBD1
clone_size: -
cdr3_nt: TGTGCCAGCAGCCAGGGGACAGGGGGCAGGGATACGCAGTATTTT
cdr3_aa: CASSQGTGGRDTQYF

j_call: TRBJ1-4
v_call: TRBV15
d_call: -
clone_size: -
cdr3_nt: TGTGCCACCAGCAGAGATAGAGGGAGCGGTGAAAAACTGTTTTTT
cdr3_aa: CATSRDRGSGEKLFF

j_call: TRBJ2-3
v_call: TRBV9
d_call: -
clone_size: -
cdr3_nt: TGTGCCAGCAGCGAGGCGGGGGCTAGCACAGATACGCAGTATTTT
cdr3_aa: CASSEAGASTDTQYF

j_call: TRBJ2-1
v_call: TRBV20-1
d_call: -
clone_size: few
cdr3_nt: TGCAGTGCTCGCGGGCCGATCAATGAGCAGTTCTTC
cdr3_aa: CSARGPINEQFF

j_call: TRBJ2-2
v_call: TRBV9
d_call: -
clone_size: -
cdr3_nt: TGTGCCAGCAGCGTGGCTACGAACACCGGGGAGCTGTTTTTT
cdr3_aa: CASSVATNTGELFF

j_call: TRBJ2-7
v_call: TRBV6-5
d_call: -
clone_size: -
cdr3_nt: TGTGCCAGCGGACAAAACAGAAATTCCTACGAGCAGTACTTC
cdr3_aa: CASGQNRNSYEQYF

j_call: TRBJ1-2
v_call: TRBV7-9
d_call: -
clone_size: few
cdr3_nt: TGTGCCAGCAGCTCTGACAGTTTTGGCTACACCTTC
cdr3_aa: CASSSDSFGYTF

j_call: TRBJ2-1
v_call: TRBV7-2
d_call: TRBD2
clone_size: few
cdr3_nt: TGTGCCAGCAGCTCCCAGCGGGGGGGGATACATGAGCAGTTCTTC
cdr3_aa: CASSSQRGGIHEQFF

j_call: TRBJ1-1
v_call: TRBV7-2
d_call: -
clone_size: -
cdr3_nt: TGTGCCAGCAGCTTAGCGGTTGTGGTCCCTGAAGCTTTCTTT
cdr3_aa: CASSLAVVVPEAFF

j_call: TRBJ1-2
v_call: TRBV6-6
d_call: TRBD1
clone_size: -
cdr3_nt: TGTGCCAGCAGTTACGCTGGGACAGCCAACTATGGCTACACCTTC
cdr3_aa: CASSYAGTANYGYTF

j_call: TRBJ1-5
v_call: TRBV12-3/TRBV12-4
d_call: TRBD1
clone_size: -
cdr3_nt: TGTGCCAGCAGTTTACGGACAGGGGAGGATCAGCCCCAGCATTTT
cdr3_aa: CASSLRTGEDQPQHF

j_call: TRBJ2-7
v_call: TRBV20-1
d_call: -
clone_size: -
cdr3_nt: TGCAGTGCCCAAGACGTACCTCTATTATACGAGCAGTACTTC
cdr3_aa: CSAQDVPLLYEQYF

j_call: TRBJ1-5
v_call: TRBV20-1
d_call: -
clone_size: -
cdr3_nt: TGCAGTGCTGGACACTCAACAGGGACTCAGCCCCAGCATTTT
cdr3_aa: CSAGHSTGTQPQHF

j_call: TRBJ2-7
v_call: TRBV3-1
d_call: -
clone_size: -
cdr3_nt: TGTGCCAGCAGCCCCGAGCTCCGCGGAACCTACGAGCAGTACTTC
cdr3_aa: CASSPELRGTYEQYF

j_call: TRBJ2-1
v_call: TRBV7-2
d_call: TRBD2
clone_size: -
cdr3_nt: TGTGCCAGCAGCGCACCGGGACTAGCGGACCACAATGAGCAGTTCTTC
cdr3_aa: CASSAPGLADHNEQFF

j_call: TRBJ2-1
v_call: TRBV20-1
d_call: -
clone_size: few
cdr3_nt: TGCAGTGCTAGAGATCCCTATCTACAGTCCCCCTTTTACAATGAGCAGTTCTTC
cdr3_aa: CSARDPYLQSPFYNEQFF

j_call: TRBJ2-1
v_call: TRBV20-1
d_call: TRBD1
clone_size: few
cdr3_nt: TGCAGTGCGCACACAGGGGGCTCCTACAATGAGCAGTTCTTC
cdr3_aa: CSAHTGGSYNEQFF

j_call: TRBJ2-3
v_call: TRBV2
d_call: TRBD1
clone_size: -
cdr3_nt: TGTGCCAGCATGGGTCTACAGGGGGCGACAGATACGCAGTATTTT
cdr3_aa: CASMGLQGATDTQYF

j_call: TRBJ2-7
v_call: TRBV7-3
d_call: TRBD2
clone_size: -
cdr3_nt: TGTGCCAGCGGCCCCGGGAGGAACTCCTACGAGCAGTACTTC
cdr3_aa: CASGPGRNSYEQYF

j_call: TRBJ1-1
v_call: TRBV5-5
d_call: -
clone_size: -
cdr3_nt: TGTGCCAGCAGCTTACAGGGCAGTGGCACTGAAGCTTTCTTT
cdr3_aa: CASSLQGSGTEAFF

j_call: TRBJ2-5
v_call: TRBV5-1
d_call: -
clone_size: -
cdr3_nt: TGCGCCTGCAGCTTGGGAGGACAGAAAGAGACCCAGTACTTC
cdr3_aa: CACSLGGQKETQYF

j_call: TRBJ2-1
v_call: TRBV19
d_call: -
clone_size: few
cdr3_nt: TGTGCCAGTAGTCTAGCCGGGACACAGTACAATGAGCAGTTCTTC
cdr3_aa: CASSLAGTQYNEQFF

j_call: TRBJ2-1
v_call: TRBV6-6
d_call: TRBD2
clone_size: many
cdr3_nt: TGTGCCAGCAGTTCTCCTCCGGGGCGGGAGATAAGCAATGAGCAGTTCTTC
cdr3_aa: CASSSPPGREISNEQFF

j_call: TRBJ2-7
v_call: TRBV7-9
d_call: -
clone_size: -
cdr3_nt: TGTGCCAGCAGCTTAGGCCTGGAGGGGGCTACCTACGAGCAGTACTTC
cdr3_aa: CASSLGLEGATYEQYF

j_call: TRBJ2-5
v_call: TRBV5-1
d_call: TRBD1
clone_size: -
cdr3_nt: TGCGCCAGCAGCCTGACAGGGGGCAAAGAGCCCCAGTACTTC
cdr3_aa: CASSLTGGKEPQYF

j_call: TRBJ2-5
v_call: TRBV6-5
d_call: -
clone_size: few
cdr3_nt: TGTGCCAGCCGCGTCCTCAATGAGCAGTACTTC
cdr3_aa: CASRVLNEQYF

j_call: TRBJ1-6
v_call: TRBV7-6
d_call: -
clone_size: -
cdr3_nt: TGTGCCAGCAGCCCCTCAAGTACCTATAATTCACCCCTCCACTTT
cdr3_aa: CASSPSSTYNSPLHF

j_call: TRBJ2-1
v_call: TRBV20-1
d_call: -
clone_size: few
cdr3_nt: TGCAGTGCTACTGACGCTCGGAGTGGCAATGAGCAGTTCTTC
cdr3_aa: CSATDARSGNEQFF

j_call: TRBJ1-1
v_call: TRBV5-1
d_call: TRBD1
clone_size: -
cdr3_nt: TGCGCCAGCAGCCGTCATCAGGGGGGAGACACTGAAGCTTTCTTT
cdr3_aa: CASSRHQGGDTEAFF

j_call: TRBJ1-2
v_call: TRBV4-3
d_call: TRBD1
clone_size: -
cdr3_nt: TGCGCCAGCAGCCAAGACCGAGGGACAGGGCGCCCCGGGGGCTACACCTTC
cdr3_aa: CASSQDRGTGRPGGYTF

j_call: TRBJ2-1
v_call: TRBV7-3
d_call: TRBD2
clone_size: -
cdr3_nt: TGTGCCAGCAGCCGGAGCGGGAGTCCGAACAATGAGCAGTTCTTC
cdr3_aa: CASSRSGSPNNEQFF

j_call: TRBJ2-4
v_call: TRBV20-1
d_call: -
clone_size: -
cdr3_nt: TGCAGTGCTAGAGATTGGCACCAAAACATTCAGTACTTC
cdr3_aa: CSARDWHQNIQYF

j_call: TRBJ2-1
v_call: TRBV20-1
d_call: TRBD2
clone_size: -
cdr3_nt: TGCAGTGCTAGTCCCGGGACTAGCGGTTACAATGAGCAGTTCTTC
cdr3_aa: CSASPGTSGYNEQFF

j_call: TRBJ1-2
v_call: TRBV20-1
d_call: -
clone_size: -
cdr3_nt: TGCAGTGCCCCCGACAGACAACTTAACTATGGCTACACCTTC
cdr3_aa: CSAPDRQLNYGYTF

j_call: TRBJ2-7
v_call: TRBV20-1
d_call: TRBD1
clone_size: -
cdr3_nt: TGCAGTGCTAGGGGGACAGGGCTCTACGAGCAGTACTTC
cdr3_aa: CSARGTGLYEQYF

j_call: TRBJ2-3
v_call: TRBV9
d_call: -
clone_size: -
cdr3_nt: TGTGCCAGCAGCGCTCGGGACTTAGGCACGCAGTATTTT
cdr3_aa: CASSARDLGTQYF